This T cell receptor beta chain is from a study of blood T cell repertoires in COVID-19. Background on the study: Sources were T cells, B-cell-depleted T cells, or PBMCs; the material itself was cDNA or gDNA.

TCRdb's table, derived via immunoSEQ multiplex PCR, lists solely in-frame clones and lacks some. The sample has 140,000 to 150,000 clones; approximately 88% are singletons. Germline CDR1 and CDR2: MNHNS and SASEGT. Trimming took 4 bases from V and 2 from J, leaving 17 bases between them. The CDR3 totals 16 residues. The sequenced sample consisted of peripheral blood. This receptor was obtained from a man in his 70s with acute or convalescent COVID-19. V is TRBV6-1 and J is TRBJ2-5, with D tentatively TRBD2 (6 bases). CDR3: CASSGRAGSKQETQYF. The CDR3 DNA is TGTGCCAGCAGTGGAAGAGCCGGGAGCAAACAAGAGACCCAGTACTTC.